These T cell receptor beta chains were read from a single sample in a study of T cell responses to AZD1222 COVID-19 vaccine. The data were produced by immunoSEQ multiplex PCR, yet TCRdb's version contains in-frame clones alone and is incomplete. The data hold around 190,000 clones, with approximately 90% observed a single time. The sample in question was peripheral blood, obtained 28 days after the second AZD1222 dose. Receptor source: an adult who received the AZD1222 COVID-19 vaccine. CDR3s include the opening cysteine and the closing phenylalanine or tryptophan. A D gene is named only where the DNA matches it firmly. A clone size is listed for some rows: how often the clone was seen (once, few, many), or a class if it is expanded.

cdr3_aa: CASSLFWDTNSPLHF
cdr3_nt: TGTGCCAGCAGCTTGTTTTGGGACACGAATTCACCCCTCCACTTT
d_call: -
clone_size: -
j_call: TRBJ1-6
v_call: TRBV5-6

cdr3_aa: CASSYPNSYGYTF
cdr3_nt: TGTGCCAGCAGTTACCCAAATTCTTATGGCTACACCTTC
d_call: -
clone_size: -
j_call: TRBJ1-2
v_call: TRBV6-5

cdr3_aa: CASSQDMGTSGRDTQYF
cdr3_nt: TGTGCCAGCAGCCAAGATATGGGGACTAGCGGAAGAGATACGCAGTATTTT
d_call: TRBD2
clone_size: -
j_call: TRBJ2-3
v_call: TRBV4-2

cdr3_aa: CASSVGAGGGQETQYF
cdr3_nt: TGTGCCAGCAGCGTAGGGGCAGGGGGCGGCCAAGAGACCCAGTACTTC
d_call: TRBD1
clone_size: -
j_call: TRBJ2-5
v_call: TRBV9

cdr3_aa: CASTLEGMNTEAFF
cdr3_nt: TGTGCCAGCACCCTAGAAGGGATGAACACTGAAGCTTTCTTT
d_call: -
clone_size: few
j_call: TRBJ1-1
v_call: TRBV7-9

cdr3_aa: CASSLDRGREQYF
cdr3_nt: TGTGCCAGCAGCCTGGACAGGGGGCGCGAGCAGTACTTC
d_call: TRBD1
clone_size: -
j_call: TRBJ2-7
v_call: TRBV3-1/TRBV3-2

cdr3_aa: CASTSRGFNYGYTF
cdr3_nt: TGTGCCAGCACCAGCAGGGGCTTCAACTATGGCTACACCTTC
d_call: -
clone_size: -
j_call: TRBJ1-2
v_call: TRBV27

cdr3_aa: CASSPPDETQYF
cdr3_nt: TGTGCCAGCTCACCACCCGACGAGACCCAGTACTTC
d_call: -
clone_size: -
j_call: TRBJ2-5
v_call: TRBV18

cdr3_aa: CASSKEGGHFSYEQYF
cdr3_nt: TGTGCCAGCAGCAAAGAGGGGGGACACTTCTCCTACGAGCAGTACTTC
d_call: -
clone_size: -
j_call: TRBJ2-7
v_call: TRBV21-1

cdr3_aa: CASRVRDNEQFF
cdr3_nt: TGTGCCAGTAGGGTTCGAGACAATGAGCAGTTCTTC
d_call: -
clone_size: -
j_call: TRBJ2-1
v_call: TRBV12-3/TRBV12-4

cdr3_aa: CASSQQSRNYGYTF
cdr3_nt: TGTGCCAGCAGCCAACAATCCAGAAACTATGGCTACACCTTC
d_call: -
clone_size: -
j_call: TRBJ1-2
v_call: TRBV3-1/TRBV3-2

cdr3_aa: CSVDWGDGYTF
cdr3_nt: TGCAGCGTTGATTGGGGTGATGGCTACACCTTC
d_call: -
clone_size: -
j_call: TRBJ1-2
v_call: TRBV29-1

cdr3_aa: CASSLRRDRNTEAFF
cdr3_nt: TGTGCCAGCAGCTTGAGGCGGGACAGGAACACTGAAGCTTTCTTT
d_call: TRBD1
clone_size: -
j_call: TRBJ1-1
v_call: TRBV5-6

cdr3_aa: CSVEDRANIQYF
cdr3_nt: TGCAGCGTTGAGGACAGGGCAAACATTCAGTACTTC
d_call: TRBD1
clone_size: -
j_call: TRBJ2-4
v_call: TRBV29-1

cdr3_aa: CASSLGQLNTEAFF
cdr3_nt: TGTGCCAGCAGCTTAGGACAGTTGAACACTGAAGCTTTCTTT
d_call: -
clone_size: -
j_call: TRBJ1-1
v_call: TRBV7-2

cdr3_aa: CAWTPGTGYEQYF
cdr3_nt: TGTGCCTGGACCCCCGGGACAGGCTACGAGCAGTACTTC
d_call: TRBD1
clone_size: -
j_call: TRBJ2-7
v_call: TRBV30

cdr3_aa: CASSPTGGAMVATEAFF
cdr3_nt: TGTGCCAGCAGCCCCACGGGGGGGGCGATGGTGGCCACTGAAGCTTTCTTT
d_call: -
clone_size: -
j_call: TRBJ1-1
v_call: TRBV6-2/TRBV6-3

cdr3_aa: CASSQDRGEGTPF
cdr3_nt: TGCGCCAGCAGCCAAGATCGGGGCGAGGGGACCCCTTTT
d_call: -
clone_size: -
j_call: TRBJ1-1
v_call: TRBV4-3

cdr3_aa: CASSYGTPDTQYF
cdr3_nt: TGTGCCAGCAGCTACGGGACCCCAGATACGCAGTATTTT
d_call: -
clone_size: -
j_call: TRBJ2-3
v_call: TRBV13

cdr3_aa: CASSLGFGTEAFF
cdr3_nt: TGTGCCAGCAGTTTAGGGTTCGGCACTGAAGCTTTCTTT
d_call: -
clone_size: once
j_call: TRBJ1-1
v_call: TRBV27

cdr3_aa: CASGPGGGSYNEQFF
cdr3_nt: TGTGCTAGTGGTCCCGGGGGAGGCTCCTACAATGAGCAGTTCTTC
d_call: -
clone_size: -
j_call: TRBJ2-1
v_call: TRBV12-5

cdr3_aa: CASSADNRYGYTF
cdr3_nt: TGTGCCAGCAGCGCGGACAATCGGTATGGCTACACCTTC
d_call: -
clone_size: -
j_call: TRBJ1-2
v_call: TRBV9

cdr3_aa: CASRKGKAGGELFF
cdr3_nt: TGTGCCAGTAGGAAGGGTAAAGCAGGCGGGGAGCTGTTTTTT
d_call: -
clone_size: -
j_call: TRBJ2-2
v_call: TRBV19

cdr3_aa: CAISEIQETQYF
cdr3_nt: TGTGCCATCAGTGAGATCCAAGAGACCCAGTACTTC
d_call: -
clone_size: -
j_call: TRBJ2-5
v_call: TRBV10-3

cdr3_aa: CASSYSKRAPTGELFF
cdr3_nt: TGTGCCAGCAGTTACTCGAAACGAGCGCCTACCGGGGAGCTGTTTTTT
d_call: -
clone_size: -
j_call: TRBJ2-2
v_call: TRBV6-5

cdr3_aa: CASSPLGPRSYNEQFF
cdr3_nt: TGTGCCAGCTCACCACTTGGGCCCCGCTCCTACAATGAGCAGTTCTTC
d_call: -
clone_size: -
j_call: TRBJ2-1
v_call: TRBV18

cdr3_aa: CASSIASGAYEQYF
cdr3_nt: TGTGCCAGTAGTATAGCTTCGGGGGCCTACGAGCAGTACTTC
d_call: -
clone_size: -
j_call: TRBJ2-7
v_call: TRBV19

cdr3_aa: CASSSGDSKNIQYF
cdr3_nt: TGTGCCAGCAGCTCAGGGGATTCCAAAAACATTCAGTACTTC
d_call: -
clone_size: -
j_call: TRBJ2-4
v_call: TRBV7-6

cdr3_aa: CASSKPWGASGEQFF
cdr3_nt: TGTGCCAGCAGTAAGCCTTGGGGGGCCTCTGGTGAGCAGTTCTTC
d_call: -
clone_size: -
j_call: TRBJ2-1
v_call: TRBV6-6

cdr3_aa: CASSSVGAANEKLFF
cdr3_nt: TGCGCCAGCAGCTCTGTGGGGGCTGCTAATGAAAAACTGTTTTTT
d_call: -
clone_size: -
j_call: TRBJ1-4
v_call: TRBV5-1

cdr3_aa: CASRAQKNTEAFF
cdr3_nt: TGTGCCAGCAGGGCGCAGAAGAACACTGAAGCTTTCTTT
d_call: -
clone_size: -
j_call: TRBJ1-1
v_call: TRBV6-5

cdr3_aa: CASTYEGRSGNTIYF
cdr3_nt: TGTGCCAGCACCTACGAGGGACGCTCTGGAAACACCATATATTTT
d_call: -
clone_size: once
j_call: TRBJ1-3
v_call: TRBV6-5

cdr3_aa: CASSSHRGAYGYTF
cdr3_nt: TGTGCCAGCAGCTCCCACAGGGGCGCCTATGGCTACACCTTC
d_call: TRBD1
clone_size: -
j_call: TRBJ1-2
v_call: TRBV7-2

cdr3_aa: CASEDTIRGTEAFF
cdr3_nt: TGCGCCAGCGAGGACACCATACGGGGTACTGAAGCTTTCTTT
d_call: -
clone_size: -
j_call: TRBJ1-1
v_call: TRBV4-1

cdr3_aa: CASSNRDKVNTEAFF
cdr3_nt: TGTGCCAGCAGTAACCGGGACAAGGTGAACACTGAAGCTTTCTTT
d_call: -
clone_size: -
j_call: TRBJ1-1
v_call: TRBV25-1

cdr3_aa: CASSLPAGTEQFF
cdr3_nt: TGTGCCAGCAGCCTACCCGCAGGGACTGAGCAGTTCTTC
d_call: -
clone_size: -
j_call: TRBJ2-1
v_call: TRBV13

cdr3_aa: CASRTRNRGRSGELFF
cdr3_nt: TGTGCCAGCAGGACGAGGAACAGGGGTCGATCCGGGGAGCTGTTTTTT
d_call: TRBD1
clone_size: -
j_call: TRBJ2-2
v_call: TRBV2

cdr3_aa: CASGSGANVLTF
cdr3_nt: TGTGCCAGCGGCTCTGGGGCCAACGTCCTGACTTTC
d_call: -
clone_size: -
j_call: TRBJ2-6
v_call: TRBV11-2

cdr3_aa: CASSPRDRAYNEQFF
cdr3_nt: TGCGCCAGCAGCCCGCGGGACAGGGCTTACAATGAGCAGTTCTTC
d_call: TRBD1
clone_size: -
j_call: TRBJ2-1
v_call: TRBV5-1

cdr3_aa: CASAGLNENTIYF
cdr3_nt: TGTGCCAGCGCTGGGCTTAATGAAAACACCATATATTTT
d_call: -
clone_size: -
j_call: TRBJ1-3
v_call: TRBV2

cdr3_aa: CASSSGQGTYNEQFF
cdr3_nt: TGCGCCAGCAGCTCGGGACAGGGGACCTACAATGAGCAGTTCTTC
d_call: TRBD1
clone_size: once
j_call: TRBJ2-1
v_call: TRBV5-1

cdr3_aa: CASSLGGRPNEQFF
cdr3_nt: TGTGCCAGCAGCTTGGGGGGGCGGCCCAATGAGCAGTTCTTC
d_call: -
clone_size: -
j_call: TRBJ2-1
v_call: TRBV7-3

cdr3_aa: CASSSGYQAGYTF
cdr3_nt: TGCGCCAGCAGTTCAGGTTATCAGGCTGGCTACACCTTC
d_call: -
clone_size: -
j_call: TRBJ1-2
v_call: TRBV10-2

cdr3_aa: CAWSPNHGTGGWWGYTF
cdr3_nt: TGTGCCTGGAGTCCCAACCACGGGACAGGAGGGTGGTGGGGCTACACCTTC
d_call: TRBD1
clone_size: -
j_call: TRBJ1-2
v_call: TRBV30

cdr3_aa: CASSPKGQGANHEQYF
cdr3_nt: TGTGCCAGCTCACCAAAGGGACAGGGGGCCAACCACGAGCAGTACTTC
d_call: TRBD1
clone_size: -
j_call: TRBJ2-7
v_call: TRBV18

cdr3_aa: CASSLSDTNYEQYF
cdr3_nt: TGTGCCAGCAGCTTATCGGACACTAACTACGAGCAGTACTTC
d_call: -
clone_size: -
j_call: TRBJ2-7
v_call: TRBV11-2

cdr3_aa: CASSYANRGGYTF
cdr3_nt: TGTGCCAGCAGTTACGCTAACAGGGGTGGCTACACCTTC
d_call: TRBD1
clone_size: -
j_call: TRBJ1-2
v_call: TRBV6-2/TRBV6-3

cdr3_aa: CASSRSGTQNEQFF
cdr3_nt: TGTGCCAGCAGCCGATCCGGGACCCAAAATGAGCAGTTCTTC
d_call: -
clone_size: -
j_call: TRBJ2-1
v_call: TRBV7-9

cdr3_aa: CASSGIGGKPLHF
cdr3_nt: TGTGCCAGCAGCGGCATAGGGGGGAAGCCCCTCCACTTT
d_call: -
clone_size: -
j_call: TRBJ1-6
v_call: TRBV5-5